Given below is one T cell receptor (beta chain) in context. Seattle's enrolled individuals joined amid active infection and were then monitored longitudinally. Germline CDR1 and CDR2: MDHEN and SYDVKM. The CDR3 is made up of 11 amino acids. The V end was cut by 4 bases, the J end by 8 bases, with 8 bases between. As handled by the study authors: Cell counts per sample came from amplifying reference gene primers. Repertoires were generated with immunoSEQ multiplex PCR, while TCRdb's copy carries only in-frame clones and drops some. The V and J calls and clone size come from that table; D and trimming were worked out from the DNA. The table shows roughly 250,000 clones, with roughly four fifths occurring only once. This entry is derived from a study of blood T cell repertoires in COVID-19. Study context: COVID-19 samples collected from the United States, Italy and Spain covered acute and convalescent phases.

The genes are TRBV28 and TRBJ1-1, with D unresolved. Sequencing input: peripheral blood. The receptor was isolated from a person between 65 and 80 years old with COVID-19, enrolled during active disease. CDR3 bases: TGTGCCAGCAGTTCGGTCGGGGAAGCTTTCTTT. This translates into CASSSVGEAFF.